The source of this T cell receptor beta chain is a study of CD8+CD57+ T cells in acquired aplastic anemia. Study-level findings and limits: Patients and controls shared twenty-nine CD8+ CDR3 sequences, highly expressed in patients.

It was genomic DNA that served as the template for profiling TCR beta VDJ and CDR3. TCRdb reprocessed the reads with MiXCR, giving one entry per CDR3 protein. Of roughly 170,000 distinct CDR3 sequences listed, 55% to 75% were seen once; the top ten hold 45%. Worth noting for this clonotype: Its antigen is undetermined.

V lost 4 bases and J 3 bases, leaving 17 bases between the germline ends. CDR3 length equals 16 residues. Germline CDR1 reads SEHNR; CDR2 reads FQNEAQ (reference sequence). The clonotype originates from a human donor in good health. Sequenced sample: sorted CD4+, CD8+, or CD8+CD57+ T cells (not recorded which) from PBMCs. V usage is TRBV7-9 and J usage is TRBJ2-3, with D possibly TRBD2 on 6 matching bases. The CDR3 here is CASSSIRTAGTDTQYF. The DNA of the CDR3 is TGTGCCAGCAGCTCCATCCGGACGGCGGGGACAGATACGCAGTATTTT.